This T cell receptor (beta chain) was recorded in a study of vaccination and CD4 T cells after COVID-19. Study at large: Convalescent donors totaled six males and four females, including two who were Hispanic.

Treatment indicated: roughly ten-day PBMC culture with coronavirus spike peptide pools or control peptides (ViraFEST assay). During the years 2011-2018, before the COVID-19 pandemic, the unexposed donor's CD4+ T cells were collected. Each of days 3 and 7 saw half the medium replaced by fresh IL-2 medium. General observations from the study: Convalescent patient numbers were relatively low, with no early post-infection timepoints.

The Oncomine TCR Beta short-read assay was applied to DNA of cultured CD4+ T cells. TCRdb reprocessed the PCR reads with MiXCR, giving one entry per CDR3 protein. In the table there are several thousand distinct CDR3 sequences, 40% to 55% of which are singletons. Concerning this clonotype itself: What it binds is unknown.

The CDR3 loop spans 15 amino acids. CDR1 and CDR2 from the germline V gene are SEHNR and FQNEAQ (reference sequence). V was cut by 5 bases and J by 7 bases, with 18 bases left in between. The sequencing sample was made of CD4+ T cells from blood, cultured in vitro. The sequence was obtained from a human donor in good health. The V and J genes are TRBV7-9 and TRBJ2-4; D is perhaps TRBD2 (5 bases). CDR3 loop: CASSPWTAGENIQYF. Written as DNA, the CDR3 is TGTGCCAGCAGCCCCTGGACTGCCGGGGAGAACATTCAGTACTTC.